This TCR beta chain was recorded in a study of liver allograft versus peripheral blood T cells. Turning to the study itself: What was compared were the T cell receptor repertoires in transplanted livers and those in the peripheral blood of recipients.

This clonotype appeared a few times. TCRdb re-called the reads with MiXCR, one entry per CDR3 protein. Of approximately 10,000 distinct CDR3 sequences in the sample, 19% are singletons; the top ten hold about 1.7%. The CDR3 spans 14 residues. The ends lost 2 bases at V and 6 bases at J; junction bases unmatched: 3. Germline V CDR1 and CDR2: LNHDA, SQIVND (reference sequence). The chain recombines TRBV19 with TRBJ2-2, with 7 bases lining up with TRBD1. The sequence came from a human patient who had a liver transplant. Some of the T cells may derive from the graft donor. CDR3 residues: CASSIKQGPGELFF. Here the CDR3 DNA reads TGTGCCAGTAGTATAAAACAGGGGCCCGGGGAGCTGTTTTTT.